The present entry profiles one T cell receptor beta chain with its context. The authors' processing: Reference gene primers were amplified, and this amplification served to estimate nucleated cell counts. Measured with immunoSEQ multiplex PCR; TCRdb has only the in-frame clones, and not every one. That table gives V, J and clone size, and the DNA gave D and trimming. Found here are some 150,000 clones, 75% to 90% of them singletons; the top ten hold around 4%. This entry belongs to a study of blood T cell repertoires in COVID-19. Study context: COVID-19 samples from acute and convalescent phases originated in the United States, Italy and Spain. PBMCs, B-cell-depleted T cells, or T cells provided the cDNA or gDNA that made up the material.

This TCR was recovered from a woman aged 55-69 years with active or convalescent COVID-19. Sequenced: peripheral blood.

CDR3: CASGDLADYTDTQYF. The CDR3 nucleotides are TGTGCCAGCGGAGACCTAGCGGACTACACAGATACGCAGTATTTT. J is TRBJ2-3 and V is TRBV7-9; 7 nucleotides agree with TRBD2. The CDR3 is made up of 15 amino acids. V lost 8 bases, J lost 2 bases, and 10 bases stayed unmatched. Germline V gene lookup returns CDR1 SEHNR and CDR2 FQNEAQ (reference sequence).